This entry lists 16 T cell receptor beta chains sequenced from one sample in a study of T-cell reconstitution after alpha-beta-depleted transplantation in children. As it was prepared, the TCRbeta library received unique molecular identifiers. TCRdb re-analysed the PCR reads in MiXCR, keeping a single row per CDR3 protein. Of about 900,000 distinct CDR3 sequences listed, about 30% were seen once; the top ten hold over 25%. Source: PBMCs, mostly from graft donor cells, taken 360 days after TCRalphabeta/CD19-depleted stem cell transplant. All receptors come from a boy in the first two years of life who had a stem cell transplant for SCID, so the T cells may come from the graft donor.

This clonotype was observed a few times. V is TRBV19 and J is TRBJ2-6, with D tentatively TRBD1 or TRBD2 (6 bases each). This CDR3 has 19 amino acids. V was pared by 6 bases and J by 0 bases, with 21 bases between. Germline V gene lookup returns CDR1 LNHDA and CDR2 SQIVND (reference sequence). For the CDR3, the DNA is TGTGCCAGTAGCCTTTCGGGGGCAGGGCAAGGCTCTGGGGCCAACGTCCTGACTTTC. This translates into CASSLSGAGQGSGANVLTF.

In this sample, this clonotype turned up a few times. This rearrangement joins TRBV10-3 to TRBJ1-3; no definite D call. Trimming pared 6 bases from V and 4 bases from J, leaving 10 bases between. CDR1 is ENHRY and CDR2 is SYGVKD in the germline V gene. This CDR3 comprises 13 residues. The CDR3 loop is CAISGGSGNTIYF. Here the CDR3 DNA reads TGTGCCATCAGCGGTGGATCCGGAAACACCATATATTTT.

The chain couples TRBV5-1 to TRBJ1-6; 10 bases agree with TRBD1. The CDR3 contains 16 residues. Germline V gene sequence: CDR1 SGHRS, CDR2 YFSETQ. V was pared by 4 bases and J by 8 bases, with 9 bases of the junction left unmatched. The CDR3 bases are TGCGCCAGCAGCCCGGAGACAGGGGGCGTATATTCACCCCTCCACTTT. Its protein is CASSPETGGVYSPLHF.

This clonotype has only a few counts. The gene calls are TRBV7-9 and TRBJ2-1; D gene unclear. Germline CDR1 reads SEHNR; CDR2 reads FQNEAQ (reference sequence). V was pared by 0 bases and J by 1 base, with 13 bases between. The CDR3 length is 17 residues. The CDR3 here is CASSLALTRNSYNEQFF. CDR3 DNA: TGTGCCAGCAGCTTAGCGCTAACGAGGAATTCCTACAATGAGCAGTTCTTC. Full variable domain (rest looked up from reference TRBV7-9 and TRBJ2-1): DTGVSQNPRHKITKRGQNVTFRCDPISEHNRLYWYRQTLGQGPEFLTYFQNEAQLEKSRLLSDRFSAERPKGSFSTLEIQRTEQGDSAMYLCASSLALTRNSYNEQFFGPGTRLTVL.

The table lists this clonotype with a few counts. This chain links TRBV20-1 with TRBJ2-3; TRBD2 matches at 7 bases. In germline, CDR1 is DFQATT, CDR2 SNEGSKA (reference sequence). This CDR3 has 12 residues. The CDR3 bases are TGCAGCGCGGGGGTTAGCACAGATACGCAGTATTTT. Translating it yields CSAGVSTDTQYF.

The genes are TRBV12-3 or TRBV12-4 and TRBJ2-3; no firm D call. Deletions cut 1 base from V and 2 bases from J, with 16 bases between. This CDR3 contains 17 residues. The CDR3 is CASSLGLVGVLTDTQYF. The CDR3 DNA is TGTGCCAGCAGTTTAGGCCTGGTGGGTGTCCTCACAGATACGCAGTATTTT.

This clonotype was seen more than once but under ten times. The V call is TRBV6-5, the J call TRBJ2-3; 8 bases match TRBD2. Germline V gene lookup returns CDR1 MNHEY and CDR2 SVGAGI. CDR3 length: 12 amino acids. V shed 4 bases, J shed 10 bases, and the junction held 4 bases outside the gene matches. The CDR3 DNA sequence: TGTGCCAGCAGTTCGAGCGGGGGAGCGCAGTATTTT. It specifies CASSSSGGAQYF.

The chain employs TRBV4-2 and TRBJ1-2; tentative D call: TRBD1 (5 bases). The V end lost 4 bases, the J end lost 3 bases, and 18 bases lay between the germline ends. This CDR3 has 16 residues. Germline V gene data show CDR1 as LGHNA and CDR2 as YNFKEQ. Written as DNA, the CDR3 is TGTGCCAGCAGCCGGGAACAAGGGGCCTCGGACTATGGCTACACCTTC. Translation gives CASSREQGASDYGYTF.

A few counts support this clonotype. The chain has TRBV10-3 and TRBJ2-2, with 8 bases lining up with TRBD1. V lost 2 bases and J lost 6; bases outside the gene matches: 5. There are 15 residues in the CDR3. Germline V CDR1 and CDR2: ENHRY, SYGVKD. The CDR3 is CAISEEPGGPGELFF. CDR3 sequence (DNA): TGTGCCATCAGTGAGGAGCCAGGGGGCCCCGGGGAGCTGTTTTTT.

This chain connects TRBV11-1 to TRBJ2-2; no definite D call. Germline V lookup: CDR1 SGHAT, CDR2 FQDESV (reference sequence). Trimming took off 7 bases at V and 6 bases at J, with 18 bases between the two ends. The CDR3 extends over 15 amino acids. The CDR3 reads CASTQSRLFPGELFF. DNA for the CDR3: TGTGCCAGCACCCAAAGCAGGCTTTTTCCCGGGGAGCTGTTTTTT.

J is TRBJ1-4 and V is TRBV7-2; TRBD1 might be the D (6 bases). V lost 5 bases and J 8 bases, leaving 15 bases between the germline ends. The CDR3 is made up of 14 amino acids. Per the germline V gene, CDR1 is SGHTA and CDR2 is FQGNSA. The CDR3 reads CASSPGRGREKLFF. As DNA, the CDR3 is TGTGCCAGCAGCCCCGGGAGGGGGAGGGAAAAACTGTTTTTT.

This clonotype was observed a handful of times. The chain recombines TRBV15 with TRBJ2-6; D is unclear. Germline CDR1 reads LNHNV; CDR2 reads YYDKDF (reference sequence). CDR3 length: 17 amino acids. The germline V and J ends were trimmed by 1 base and 0 bases, with 10 bases remaining between them. DNA of the CDR3: TGTGCCACCAGCAGAGTCCTCTCGAACTCTGGGGCCAACGTCCTGACTTTC. As protein: CATSRVLSNSGANVLTF.

This clonotype was detected ten times or more. This chain links TRBV5-1 with TRBJ2-7, with 9 bases aligning to TRBD2. CDR1 is SGHRS and CDR2 is YFSETQ in the germline V gene. J was trimmed by 3 bases and V by 5 bases; bases with no gene match: 6. This CDR3 comprises 14 residues. For the CDR3, the DNA is TGCGCCAGCAGGGAGACTAGCGGAAACTACGAGCAGTACTTC. It is translated as CASRETSGNYEQYF.

The table lists this clonotype with many counts. CDR3 sequence reads: CASSQETTSGTDTQYF. The CDR3 bases are TGTGCCAGCAGCCAAGAGACTACTAGCGGCACAGATACGCAGTATTTT. V is TRBV3-1 and J is TRBJ2-3, with 7 bases aligning to TRBD2. There are 16 residues in the CDR3. Trimming removed 0 bases from V and 1 base from J; junction bases left unmatched: 4. From germline, CDR1 is LGHDT and CDR2 YNNKEL (reference sequence).

This clonotype turned up a few times. The V call is TRBV20-1, the J call TRBJ2-2, with 7 bases lining up with TRBD2. The V gene's germline CDR1 is DFQATT and CDR2 SNEGSKA (reference sequence). The CDR3 sequence is 16 residues long. Losses at the gene ends were 0 bases for V and 7 bases for J; bases not matched to a gene: 11. The CDR3 nucleotides are TGCAGTGCTAGAGAGTTTGGACTAGATGGTGGCGGGGAGCTGTTTTTT. This codes for CSAREFGLDGGGELFF.

This clonotype was seen a handful of times. CDR3 sequence reads: CSAQGTYPEFYNEQFF. The DNA of the CDR3 is TGCAGTGCCCAAGGGACCTATCCGGAGTTCTACAATGAGCAGTTCTTC. The chain couples TRBV20-1 to TRBJ2-1; the D call may be TRBD1 or TRBD2 (5 bases each). From germline, CDR1 is DFQATT and CDR2 SNEGSKA (reference sequence). V lost 6 bases and J 3 bases, leaving 21 bases between the germline ends. The CDR3 extends over 16 amino acids.